The clone carrying this T cell receptor (beta chain) was seen only a few times. No antigen is known for it. The source of the sample is a study of CD8+ T cells in alopecia areata. Study-level results: Mice showed TCR sharing more clearly than patients did, possibly owing to HLA.

Alopecia areata patients gave lesional scalp punch biopsies and peripheral blood samples. Investigators isolated RNA and reverse transcribed it into cDNA to act as the sequencing template. The protocol was immunoSEQ multiplex PCR, while the TCRdb copy is restricted to in-frame clones and leaves out a portion. The table lists about 12,000 clones, over 60% of them singletons. The source is a human donor with alopecia areata. Sequenced: skin.

CDR3 amino acids: CASSYRVTGELFF. The CDR3 DNA reads as TGTGCCAGCAGTTACAGGGTTACCGGGGAGCTGTTTTTT. The chain employs TRBV28 and TRBJ2-2, with D perhaps matching TRBD1 (6 bases). Trimming stripped 4 bases from V and 5 bases from J, with 8 bases between. Germline V lookup: CDR1 MDHEN, CDR2 SYDVKM. The CDR3 totals 13 residues.